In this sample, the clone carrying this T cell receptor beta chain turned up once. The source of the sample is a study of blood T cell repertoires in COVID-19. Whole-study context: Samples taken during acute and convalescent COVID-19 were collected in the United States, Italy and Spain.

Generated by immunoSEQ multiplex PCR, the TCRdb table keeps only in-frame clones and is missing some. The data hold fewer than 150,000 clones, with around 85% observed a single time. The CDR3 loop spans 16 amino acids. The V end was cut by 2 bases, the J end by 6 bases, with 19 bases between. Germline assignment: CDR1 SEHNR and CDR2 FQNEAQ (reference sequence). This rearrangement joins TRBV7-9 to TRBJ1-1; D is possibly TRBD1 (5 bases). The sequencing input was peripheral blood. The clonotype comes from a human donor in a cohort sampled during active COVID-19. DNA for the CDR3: TGTGCCAGCAGCTTATCTCTCCGCAGGGCTGGGGCTGAAGCTTTCTTT. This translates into CASSLSLRRAGAEAFF.